The 28 T cell receptor beta chains presented below share a single source sample, sequenced in a study of regulatory T cells in long-lasting Graves disease. Assembly of TCR beta libraries relied on iRepertoire HTBI primers together with Arm-PCR of CDR3 regions. MiXCR, applied by TCRdb to the multiplex PCR reads, yields one record per CDR3 protein. Among about 240,000 distinct CDR3 sequences listed, around 21% were seen once. Time point: newly diagnosed GD, antithyroid drugs for less than 3 months. TCR sequences were obtained from RNA taken from PBMCs. Material: peripheral blood mononuclear cells (PBMCs), obtained at new diagnosis, from a patient treated with antithyroid drugs. The receptors originated from a female donor with Graves disease.

The table lists this clonotype with a few counts. The genes are TRBV27 and TRBJ2-2; D ambiguous. The CDR3 has 14 residues. CDR1 and CDR2 from the germline V gene are MNHEY and SMNVEV (reference sequence). Trimming took off 3 bases at V and 2 bases at J, with 7 bases between the two ends. CDR3 residues: CASSFVGNTGELFF. Here the CDR3 DNA reads TGTGCCAGCAGTTTTGTAGGAAACACCGGGGAGCTGTTTTTT.

Of note for this clonotype: A much more abundant neighbour one base away suggests this may be a read error. The CDR3, as DNA: TGTGCCACCAGCCCGCTTATGAGGGGGCGCATGGACACTGAAGCTTTCTTT. This gives the protein CATSPLMRGRMDTEAFF. The V gene is TRBV5-5, the J gene TRBJ1-1; TRBD1 matches at 7 bases. The CDR3 contains 17 residues. Germline V gives CDR1 SGHKS, CDR2 YYEKEE (reference sequence).

This clonotype has ten or more counts. The chain joins TRBV20-1 to TRBJ2-4, with no clear D. Germline CDR1 reads DFQATT; CDR2 reads SNEGSKA (reference sequence). The CDR3 loop spans 15 amino acids. V shed 2 bases and J shed 2 bases, with 13 bases lying between them. The DNA for the CDR3 is TGCAGTGCTAGACCTTCCCGAGGATCCAAAAACATTCAGTACTTC. Translation: CSARPSRGSKNIQYF.

The gene calls are TRBV7-8 and TRBJ1-5; 10 bases line up with TRBD1. V shed 8 bases, J shed 0 bases, and the junction held 4 bases outside the gene matches. This CDR3 is 15 amino acids long. The germline gives CDR1 SGHVS, CDR2 FQNEAQ. CDR3 residues: CASGGQGVSNQPQHF. The CDR3 DNA follows: TGTGCCAGCGGAGGACAGGGGGTTAGCAATCAGCCCCAGCATTTT. The whole variable domain, remainder taken from reference TRBV7-8 and TRBJ1-5, is GAGVSQSPRYKVAKRGQDVALRCDPISGHVSLFWYQQALGQGPEFLTYFQNEAQLDKSGLPSDRFFAERPEGSVSTLKIQRTQQEDSAVYLCASGGQGVSNQPQHFGDGTRLSIL.

This clonotype was found many times. The chain has TRBV6-1 and TRBJ1-5, with D hard to call. Between the trimmed V and J ends, which lost 6 bases and 0 bases, there was a span of 12 bases. The CDR3 totals 15 residues. Germline V gene data show CDR1 as MNHNS and CDR2 as SASEGT. CDR3 nucleotide sequence: TGTGCCAGCAGACCTTTAAGCCATAGCAATCAGCCCCAGCATTTT. Its translation is CASRPLSHSNQPQHF.

The chain uses TRBV6-2 or TRBV6-3 and TRBJ2-7, with D maybe TRBD1 (5 bases). In germline, CDR1 is MNHEY, CDR2 SVGEGT. With 6 bases removed from V and 7 bases from J, the gap between germline ends came to 16 bases. This CDR3 spans 13 amino acids. The CDR3 bases are TGTGCCAGCAGCCTGGACAAGGTCAGAGAGCAGTACTTC. Its protein is CASSLDKVREQYF.

Ten or more counts support this clonotype. The chain employs TRBV10-1 and TRBJ2-1; D is perhaps TRBD1 or TRBD2 (5 bases each). Germline V lookup: CDR1 WNHNN, CDR2 SYGVQD (reference sequence). The CDR3 spans 16 residues. With 0 bases removed from V and 2 bases from J, the gap between germline ends came to 11 bases. The CDR3 loop is CASSESRGLTYNEQFF. The CDR3 nucleotides read TGCGCCAGCAGTGAGTCCCGGGGCCTTACCTACAATGAGCAGTTCTTC.

This clonotype was detected many times. V gene TRBV12-3 or TRBV12-4 combines with J gene TRBJ1-5; no clear D gene. CDR3 length: 17 residues. The V end was cut by 6 bases, the J end by 3 bases, with 21 bases between. The CDR3 region is CASSPRSAGLSNQPQHF. CDR3 coding DNA: TGTGCCAGCAGCCCGAGGAGTGCAGGCCTTTCCAATCAGCCCCAGCATTTT.

This clonotype has ten or more counts. The V and J genes are TRBV11-2 and TRBJ1-6; D is undetermined. Germline lookup yields CDR1 SGHAT and CDR2 FQNNGV. This CDR3 region has 17 residues. V was cut by 1 base and J by 0 bases, with 10 bases left in between. This chain's CDR3 is CASSLGVTLSYNSPLHF. CDR3 nucleotides: TGTGCCAGCAGCTTAGGCGTCACCCTCTCCTATAATTCACCCCTCCACTTT.

In this sample, this clonotype turned up many times. CDR3 amino acids: CATSDFPDRGQETQYF. CDR3 DNA sequence: TGTGCCACCAGTGATTTCCCGGACAGGGGTCAAGAGACCCAGTACTTC. The chain links TRBV24-1 to TRBJ2-5; 9 nucleotides align to TRBD1. Losses at the gene ends were 1 base for V and 2 bases for J; bases not matched to a gene: 4. The CDR3 consists of 16 residues. From germline, CDR1 is KGHDR and CDR2 SFDVKD.

This clonotype was seen repeatedly, ten times or more. The chain is built from TRBV7-9 and TRBJ2-2; D gene ambiguous. CDR3 length: 13 residues. The germline V gene has CDR1 SEHNR and CDR2 FQNEAQ (reference sequence). The V gene lost 2 bases and the J gene lost 0 bases, with 1 base spanning the gap. CDR3 DNA: TGTGCCAGCAGCTTATCGAACACCGGGGAGCTGTTTTTT. The encoded protein is CASSLSNTGELFF.

Only a few counts were recorded for this clonotype. The V and J genes are TRBV2 and TRBJ1-4; the D is unclear. Looked up from germline, CDR1 is SNHLY and CDR2 is FYNNEI. V gave up 3 bases and J gave up 0 bases, with 2 bases separating them. CDR3 length: 13 amino acids. CDR3 DNA: TGTGCCAGCAGTGACGCAACTAATGAAAAACTGTTTTTT. This sequence encodes CASSDATNEKLFF.

The chain has TRBV7-2 and TRBJ1-3; TRBD1 agrees at 7 bases. V was clipped by 1 base and J by 11 bases; unmatched bases: 2. This CDR3 spans 12 amino acids. Per germline, CDR1 SGHTA and CDR2 FQGNSA. Here the CDR3 reads CASSLVGTAIYF. The CDR3 DNA reads as TGTGCCAGCAGCTTAGTTGGGACAGCCATATATTTT.

This clonotype was detected many times. This chain joins TRBV29-1 and TRBJ2-7; possibly TRBD1 or TRBD2 for D (5 bases each). V was clipped by 3 bases and J by 2 bases, with 14 bases between them. Germline CDR1 is SQVTM and CDR2 is ANQGSEA. The CDR3 length is 14 residues. CDR3 coding DNA: TGCAGCGTTGAGGGGACCCTAGGCCCCTACGAGCAGTACTTC. Its protein product is CSVEGTLGPYEQYF.

At least ten counts were recorded for this clonotype. This chain links TRBV18 with TRBJ1-3, with unresolved D. The V end was cut by 5 bases, the J end by 2 bases, with 10 bases between. Germline assignment: CDR1 KGHSH and CDR2 LQKENI. The CDR3 extends over 14 amino acids. In DNA form, the CDR3 reads TGTGCCAGCTCAACCTACACGGCTGGAAACACCATATATTTT. It specifies CASSTYTAGNTIYF.

The sample holds many counts of this clonotype. The CDR3 region is CASSLQDPRDYEQYF. DNA of the CDR3: TGCGCCAGCAGCCTACAGGACCCGCGGGACTACGAGCAGTACTTC. The V and J genes are TRBV5-1 and TRBJ2-7; TRBD2 is a possible D gene (6 bases). The CDR3 covers 15 residues. V dropped 4 bases and J dropped 3 bases, with 17 bases sitting between them. Germline V gene data show CDR1 as SGHRS and CDR2 as YFSETQ.

This clonotype was seen only a few times. A much larger clone sits a single nucleotide away, making a read error possible. This chain joins TRBV6-1 and TRBJ1-1; D not certain. The CDR3 has 15 residues. Germline CDR1 is MNHNS and CDR2 is SASEGT. This CDR3 reads CASSYPSSRNTGAFF. CDR3 sequence (DNA): TGTGCCAGCAGTTACCCCTCGTCTCGAAACACTGGAGCTTTCTTT.

This chain connects TRBV20-1 to TRBJ2-3; TRBD1 aligns across 7 bases. V lost 5 bases, J lost 0 bases, and 5 bases stayed unmatched. The CDR3 runs 14 residues. Germline V gives CDR1 DFQATT, CDR2 SNEGSKA (reference sequence). The CDR3 loop is CSAPTGDSTDTQYF. The CDR3 DNA follows: TGCAGTGCTCCTACAGGGGATAGCACAGATACGCAGTATTTT.

This clonotype was detected many times. The rearrangement uses TRBV6-2 or TRBV6-3 and TRBJ1-5; D remains unclear. The ends were cut back, 5 bases at V and 7 bases at J, with 18 bases in the middle. The CDR3 extends over 15 amino acids. The germline gives CDR1 MNHEY, CDR2 SVGEGT. The CDR3: CASSEVTGSLQPQHF. The DNA for the CDR3 is TGTGCCAGCAGTGAAGTAACCGGTTCGCTCCAGCCCCAGCATTTT.

In regard to this clonotype: A much larger clone differs by one base, so this may be a read error. V is TRBV11-3 and J is TRBJ2-7; 7 nucleotides align to TRBD2. Germline lookup yields CDR1 SGHNT and CDR2 YENEEA. V trimming: 8 bases; J trimming: 7 bases; junction bases outside the gene matches: 14. This CDR3 region has 14 residues. CDR3 nucleotides: TGTGCCAGCCGCGTGGGGGGGGGAAACAATGAGCAGTACTTC. Its protein is CASRVGGGNNEQYF.

This clonotype was observed at least ten times. The chain carries TRBV15 and TRBJ1-5; no definite D call. Germline V gene data show CDR1 as LNHNV and CDR2 as YYDKDF (reference sequence). There are 17 residues in the CDR3. The germline V and J ends were trimmed by 2 bases and 7 bases, with 21 bases remaining between them. The CDR3 loop is CATSRPSEGPLGQPQHF. The CDR3 DNA reads TGTGCCACCAGCAGACCATCGGAAGGGCCTCTGGGACAGCCCCAGCATTTT.

This clonotype was observed at least ten times. The chain joins TRBV5-4 to TRBJ2-5, with D unresolved. With 4 bases removed from V and 5 bases from J, the gap between germline ends came to 15 bases. Looked up from germline, CDR1 is SGHNT and CDR2 is YYREEE (reference sequence). The CDR3 is 14 residues long. CDR3: CASSETSLGETQYF. The CDR3 nucleotides read TGTGCCAGCAGCGAAACTTCGTTGGGGGAGACCCAGTACTTC.

Turning to this clonotype: With a much larger clone just one base away, this may be a read error. This chain links TRBV9 with TRBJ2-1; 8 bases fit TRBD2. Germline V CDR1 and CDR2: SGDLS, YYNGEE. The CDR3 has 15 residues. CDR3 DNA: TGTGCCAGCAGCGTGGGCGGGAGGTCCTACAATGAGCAGCTCTTC. Translating it yields CASSVGGRSYNEQLF.

This clonotype was found many times. J is TRBJ2-5 and V is TRBV6-1; D gene unclear. This CDR3 is 13 amino acids long. V lost 4 bases, J lost 1 base, and 7 bases lay in between. Germline-derived CDR1 and CDR2 are MNHNS and SASEGT. CDR3 loop: CASSVNGQETQYF. The CDR3 region has the DNA TGTGCCAGCAGTGTAAACGGCCAAGAGACCCAGTACTTC.

This clonotype has a count of ten or more. The CDR3 nucleotides are TGTGCCAGCAGCCAGTGGGGTACCGGGGAGCTGTTTTTT. Translation gives CASSQWGTGELFF. The V call is TRBV7-3, the J call TRBJ2-2; no definite D call. V shed 5 bases and J shed 5 bases, with 9 bases lying between them. Germline CDR1 is SGHTA and CDR2 is FQGTGA. The CDR3 extends over 13 amino acids.

This clonotype has at least ten counts. The chain links TRBV5-1 to TRBJ2-5, with 10 bases lining up with TRBD1. The germline CDR1 and CDR2 sequences are SGHRS and YFSETQ. Trimming at V came to 1 base and at J to 2 bases, leaving 5 bases not matched to a gene. The CDR3 is 16 amino acids. This CDR3 reads CASSLRQGAPQETQYF. CDR3 nucleotide sequence: TGCGCCAGCAGCTTGAGACAGGGGGCCCCACAAGAGACCCAGTACTTC. The full variable domain, completed using reference TRBV5-1 and TRBJ2-5, is KAGVTQTPRYLIKTRGQQVTLSCSPISGHRSVSWYQQTPGQGLQFLFEYFSETQRNKGNFPGRFSGRQFSNSRSEMNVSTLELGDSALYLCASSLRQGAPQETQYFGPGTRLLVL.

This chain links TRBV29-1 with TRBJ2-1, with 8 bases that match TRBD2. V lost 6 bases, J lost 4 bases, and 11 bases stayed unmatched. The CDR3 covers 15 residues. The germline V gene has CDR1 SQVTM and CDR2 ANQGSEA. The CDR3 loop is CSVATGASGYNEQFF. The DNA for the CDR3 is TGCAGCGTAGCAACCGGGGCTAGCGGGTACAATGAGCAGTTCTTC.

There are a few counts of this clonotype. The J gene is TRBJ2-2, the V gene TRBV18; 11 bases fit TRBD1. J was trimmed by 6 bases and V by 3 bases; bases with no gene match: 9. Germline V lookup: CDR1 KGHSH, CDR2 LQKENI. This CDR3 has 17 residues. The CDR3 DNA reads TGTGCCAGCTCACCGAATATACCGGGACAGGGGGCCGGGGAGCTGTTTTTT. Encoded protein: CASSPNIPGQGAGELFF.